What follows are 20 T cell receptor beta chains derived from one specimen sequenced in a study of Ad26.COV2.S vaccination and SARS-CoV-2 variants. Treatment indicated: roughly 20 received Ad26.COV2.S at low or high dose, single or two shots; five or six received placebo; per-sample allocation not given. Vaccine and placebo recipients were sampled on day 63 after the first injection. The data were produced by immunoSEQ multiplex PCR, yet TCRdb's version contains in-frame clones alone and is incomplete. The table lists 440,000 or so clones, roughly 87% of them singletons. This sample comprised peripheral blood, obtained in a trial of Ad26.COV2.S vaccine versus placebo. These receptors were obtained from a person between 18 and 65 years old who received the Ad26.COV2.S COVID-19 vaccine or a placebo.

This chain links TRBV19 with TRBJ1-5, with D hard to call. The V end lost 6 bases, the J end lost 6 bases, and 21 bases lay between the germline ends. CDR3 size: 16 residues. Germline CDR1 and CDR2: LNHDA and SQIVND (reference sequence). DNA for the CDR3: TGTGCCAGTAGCAGCCCACGGGAATCGAGGGTTCAGCCCCAGCATTTT. It codes for CASSSPRESRVQPQHF.

The V and J genes are TRBV24-1 and TRBJ2-5; 10 bases match TRBD1. Losses at the gene ends were 3 bases for V and 1 base for J; bases not matched to a gene: 7. This CDR3 comprises 17 residues. Germline assignment: CDR1 KGHDR and CDR2 SFDVKD. The CDR3 DNA sequence: TGTGCCACCAGTGATCCGGCGGGACAGGGGTTCCAAGAGACCCAGTACTTC. It specifies CATSDPAGQGFQETQYF.

The gene calls are TRBV12-5 and TRBJ2-1; 8 bases fit TRBD2. V gave up 3 bases and J gave up 8 bases; unmatched junction bases: 9. The CDR3 has 15 amino acids. Germline loops: CDR1 LGHNT, CDR2 FRNRAP. CDR3 region: CASGFKAGVLHEQFF. The CDR3 nucleotides are TGTGCTAGTGGTTTCAAAGCGGGAGTCCTGCATGAGCAGTTCTTC.

The rearrangement uses TRBV19 and TRBJ2-1, with TRBD2 matching 11 bases. CDR3 length: 13 residues. V trimming: 6 bases; J trimming: 8 bases; junction bases outside the gene matches: 3. Germline loops: CDR1 LNHDA, CDR2 SQIVND (reference sequence). Here the CDR3 reads CASRRLAGYEQFF. In DNA form, the CDR3 reads TGTGCCAGTAGGAGACTAGCGGGATATGAGCAGTTCTTC.

A word on this clone: The sample holds other DNA sequences that translate to the same CDR3. J is TRBJ2-7 and V is TRBV18, with D perhaps given as TRBD1 or TRBD2 (5 bases each). The CDR3 covers 13 residues. Germline-derived CDR1 and CDR2 are KGHSH and LQKENI. Trimming took 6 bases from V and 4 from J, leaving 13 bases between them. The DNA for the CDR3 is TGTGCCAGCTCCCCCGGGACCGATTACGAGCAGTACTTC. Amino acids: CASSPGTDYEQYF.

V is TRBV5-1 and J is TRBJ1-2, with 10 bases fitting TRBD1. The germline V gene encodes CDR1 SGHRS and CDR2 YFSETQ. Trimming took 5 bases from V and 4 from J; bases not matched to a gene: 8. The CDR3 covers 15 residues. In DNA, the CDR3 is TGCGCCAGCAGATCCGGGACAGGGGTATTCTATGGCTACACCTTC. It translates to CASRSGTGVFYGYTF.

For the CDR3, the DNA is TGTGCCAGCAGTGAGTCAACTAGCGGACAAGAGACCCAGTACTTC. Translated: CASSESTSGQETQYF. The rearrangement uses TRBV25-1 and TRBJ2-5, with 8 bases that match TRBD2. Germline CDR1 reads MGHDK; CDR2 reads SYGVNS. This CDR3 is 15 amino acids long. V lost 3 bases, J lost 2 bases, and 5 bases stayed unmatched.

The rearrangement links TRBV27 to TRBJ2-7; D gene ambiguous. Germline CDR1 reads MNHEY; CDR2 reads SMNVEV (reference sequence). Trimming removed 1 base at V and 0 bases at J, with 13 bases between. The CDR3 covers 16 residues. The CDR3 sequence: CASSLYGYPNSYEQYF. The CDR3 coding sequence is TGTGCCAGCAGTTTATATGGCTATCCTAACTCCTACGAGCAGTACTTC.

This sequence joins TRBV30 and TRBJ1-6; 12 nucleotides agree with TRBD1. The V segment lost 0 bases and the J segment 10 bases; nucleotides outside the gene matches: 7. In germline, CDR1 is GTSNPN, CDR2 SVGIG (reference sequence). This CDR3 is built from 16 residues. CDR3 nucleotide sequence: TGTGCCTGGAGTGTACTGGGACAGGGGGCGAAATCACCCCTCCACTTT. Its protein product is CAWSVLGQGAKSPLHF. Filled out from reference TRBV30 and TRBJ1-6, the complete variable domain reads SQTIHQWPATLVQPVGSPLSLECTVEGTSNPNLYWYRQAAGRGLQLLFYSVGIGQISSEVPQNLSASRPQDRQFILSSKKLLLSDSGFYLCAWSVLGQGAKSPLHFGNGTRLTVT.

For the CDR3, the DNA is TGTGCCAGCAGCTTGGGACTAGCTATGGATACGCAGTATTTT. Its translation: CASSLGLAMDTQYF. The J gene is TRBJ2-3, the V gene TRBV7-3; TRBD2 matches 9 bases. The germline CDR1 and CDR2 sequences are SGHTA and FQGTGA. The CDR3 contains 14 residues. With 3 bases clipped from V and 6 bases from J, the junction kept 4 bases outside the gene matches.

The chain uses TRBV18 and TRBJ1-2; tentative D call: TRBD1 (6 bases). In germline, CDR1 is KGHSH, CDR2 LQKENI. Trimming pared 3 bases from V and 5 bases from J, leaving 16 bases between. The CDR3 sequence is 15 residues long. CDR3 residues: CASSPDRDGPYGYTF. Written as DNA, the CDR3 is TGTGCCAGCTCACCGGACAGAGATGGCCCTTATGGCTACACCTTC.

The chain combines TRBV19 with TRBJ1-1, with D hard to call. The V end lost 5 bases, the J end lost 4 bases, and 17 bases lay between the germline ends. CDR3 length: 15 amino acids. Germline CDR1 reads LNHDA; CDR2 reads SQIVND (reference sequence). In DNA, the CDR3 is TGTGCCAGTAGTTTACCCGGGTCGTCCCGCACTGAAGCTTTCTTT. Translated, it gives CASSLPGSSRTEAFF.

The chain combines TRBV19 with TRBJ2-1; D is ambiguous. V was trimmed by 4 bases and J by 5 bases, leaving 6 bases between them. This CDR3 is 12 amino acids long. Germline V gene data show CDR1 as LNHDA and CDR2 as SQIVND (reference sequence). DNA for the CDR3: TGTGCCAGTAGTACCGTTGACAATGAGCAGTTCTTC. It codes for CASSTVDNEQFF.

This sequence joins TRBV7-9 and TRBJ2-2; 7 nucleotides line up with TRBD1. Trimming at V came to 2 bases and at J to 6 bases, leaving 3 bases not matched to a gene. Germline lookup yields CDR1 SEHNR and CDR2 FQNEAQ (reference sequence). The length of the CDR3 is 14 residues. This CDR3 reads CASSLNQGAGELFF. DNA for the CDR3: TGTGCCAGCAGCTTAAATCAGGGGGCCGGGGAGCTGTTTTTT.

The rearrangement joins TRBV5-6 to TRBJ1-5; perhaps TRBD1 as D (5 bases). The germline V and J ends were trimmed by 1 base and 0 bases, with 8 bases remaining between them. CDR1 is SGHDT, CDR2 YYEEEE, per germline. This CDR3 spans 15 amino acids. The CDR3 nucleotides are TGTGCCAGCAGCTTGTGGGGGTATAGCAATCAGCCCCAGCATTTT. This translates into CASSLWGYSNQPQHF.

This clone was seen only once. The chain uses TRBV6-2 or TRBV6-3 and TRBJ2-5, with a tentative D call TRBD2 (5 bases). Per germline, CDR1 MNHEY and CDR2 SVGEGT. The germline V and J ends were trimmed by 3 bases and 2 bases, with 7 bases remaining between them. The CDR3 covers 13 residues. The CDR3 region has the DNA TGTGCCAGCAGTTATCGAGGGCAAGAGACCCAGTACTTC. This sequence encodes CASSYRGQETQYF.

The chain uses TRBV29-1 and TRBJ1-1; D is unclear. CDR1 and CDR2 (germline): SQVTM, ANQGSEA. V lost 8 bases, J lost 3 bases, and 16 bases lay in between. The CDR3 extends over 13 amino acids. For the CDR3, the DNA is TGCAGCATTCACTTTGGGGATTACACTGAAGCTTTCTTT. Protein: CSIHFGDYTEAFF.

This chain joins TRBV7-8 and TRBJ2-6; D perhaps matches TRBD1 (6 bases). The CDR3 has 18 amino acids. The V gene's germline CDR1 is SGHVS and CDR2 FQNEAQ. The V gene lost 2 bases and the J gene lost 0 bases, with 14 bases spanning the gap. The CDR3, as DNA: TGTGCCAGCAGCTTAAGGGGGAATCTAGGCTCTGGGGCCAACGTCCTGACTTTC. Encoded protein: CASSLRGNLGSGANVLTF. Complete variable domain (other parts from reference TRBV7-8 and TRBJ2-6): GAGVSQSPRYKVAKRGQDVALRCDPISGHVSLFWYQQALGQGPEFLTYFQNEAQLDKSGLPSDRFFAERPEGSVSTLKIQRTQQEDSAVYLCASSLRGNLGSGANVLTFGAGSRLTVL.

The chain couples TRBV28 to TRBJ2-5, with 8 bases fitting TRBD1. This CDR3 has 14 residues. From germline, CDR1 is MDHEN and CDR2 SYDVKM. J was trimmed by 4 bases and V by 6 bases; bases with no gene match: 7. This CDR3 reads CASSPTGAPETQYF. CDR3 DNA sequence: TGTGCCAGCAGCCCGACAGGGGCCCCAGAGACCCAGTACTTC.

The chain combines TRBV28 with TRBJ2-7; TRBD1 is a possible D gene (7 bases). This CDR3 region has 15 residues. The ends were cut back, 3 bases at V and 4 bases at J, with 16 bases in the middle. Germline loops: CDR1 MDHEN, CDR2 SYDVKM. The CDR3 DNA sequence: TGTGCCAGCAGTTTGGCTGGAGGGGGCAGGTACGAGCAGTACTTC. It codes for CASSLAGGGRYEQYF.